These 7 T cell receptor beta chains share one sample of origin, sequenced in a study of human T cells and chemical hapten exposure. TCRdb passed the RACE reads through MiXCR, listing each CDR3 protein once. The sample comprises 95,000 to 150,000 distinct CDR3 sequences, roughly 12% of which are singletons, and around 2.7% rests with the top ten. Time point of the sample: pre-sensitization, week 0. The treatment: therapeutic diphenylcyclopropenone sensitization with weekly scalp DPC. The input for sequencing was whole blood, taken in connection with sensitization to the hapten diphenylcyclopropenone (DPC). The receptors here all came from a woman aged 18-29 years with alopecia areata. Some clones in this sample may be carry-over from other donors' samples.

This clonotype has a single count. The chain combines TRBV7-9 with TRBJ1-3; D is uncertain. V shed 6 bases and J shed 0 bases, with 9 bases lying between them. CDR3 length equals 14 residues. Germline CDR1 SEHNR, CDR2 FQNEAQ (reference sequence). The CDR3 DNA follows: TGTGCCAGCAGGCGGGAGAACTCTGGAAACACCATATATTTT. It yields the protein CASRRENSGNTIYF.

This clonotype was seen many times. The J gene is TRBJ1-2, the V gene TRBV5-5, with D possibly TRBD1 on 6 matching bases. V lost 4 bases, J lost 5 bases, and 18 bases lay in between. Germline values: CDR1 SGHKS, CDR2 YYEKEE (reference sequence). CDR3 length equals 15 residues. Written as DNA, the CDR3 is TGTGCCAGCAGCCACGGGGGCAGGGGAGAATATGGCTACACCTTC. Protein sequence: CASSHGGRGEYGYTF.

CDR3 amino acids: CASSPATGSDEQYF. In nucleotides, the CDR3 is TGTGCCAGCAGCCCCGCAACCGGTTCCGACGAGCAGTACTTC. The rearrangement uses TRBV5-4 and TRBJ2-7; D is uncertain. Germline-derived CDR1 and CDR2 are SGHNT and YYREEE (reference sequence). Between the trimmed V and J ends, which lost 4 bases and 5 bases, there was a span of 16 bases. The CDR3 has 14 amino acids.

This clonotype was observed a few times. The chain has TRBV18 and TRBJ1-3; 8 bases map to TRBD1. Germline values: CDR1 KGHSH, CDR2 LQKENI. This CDR3 spans 15 amino acids. V lost 2 bases, J lost 3 bases, and 3 bases stayed unmatched. The chain's CDR3 is CASSPSGGYGNTIYF. The CDR3 DNA follows: TGTGCCAGCTCACCATCAGGGGGCTATGGAAACACCATATATTTT.

This clonotype was counted a single time. The genes are TRBV15 and TRBJ2-2; TRBD1 is a possible D gene (6 bases). This CDR3 has 15 residues. Deletions cut 0 bases from V and 4 bases from J, with 9 bases between. Germline lookup yields CDR1 LNHNV and CDR2 YYDKDF (reference sequence). CDR3 residues: CATSREGAGTGELFF. The CDR3 DNA sequence: TGTGCCACCAGCAGAGAGGGGGCGGGCACCGGGGAGCTGTTTTTT.

This clonotype was recorded at least ten times. This rearrangement joins TRBV7-2 to TRBJ1-2; D is undetermined. The CDR3 has 18 amino acids. Looked up from germline, CDR1 is SGHTA and CDR2 is FQGNSA. V lost 8 bases and J lost 3, with 28 bases in between. CDR3 sequence (DNA): TGTGCCAGCCGGCCGAACCCCCAAATACCCCTCCATGACTATGGCTACACCTTC. Translated, it gives CASRPNPQIPLHDYGYTF.

This clonotype occurred a few times. V and J are TRBV28 and TRBJ1-2; TRBD1 is a possible D gene (5 bases). The CDR3 is 17 residues long. Per the germline V gene, CDR1 is MDHEN and CDR2 is SYDVKM. V lost 5 bases and J 6 bases, leaving 25 bases between the germline ends. CDR3 bases: TGTGCCAGCAGTACCACCCCGACCGGGATTGGGGCTAATGGCTACACCTTC. This translates into CASSTTPTGIGANGYTF.